Below are 9 T cell receptor beta chains sequenced from a single sample in a study of radiotherapy plus CTLA-4 blockade in lung cancer (dated by TCRdb to between 2018 and 2020). The library was generated by the immunoSEQ multiplex PCR assay. TCRdb's version of the immuneACCESS table is confined to in-frame rearrangements and falls short of the full clone set. An unresolved V gene accounts for under half of the shortfall where checked; the remainder is of unknown origin. This sample lists tens of thousands of clones; roughly 79% were detected once. Less than 25% of the sample is in the top ten clones. The source was peripheral blood, collected from a patient treated with radiotherapy plus ipilimumab. The receptors shown here come from a human donor with non-small cell lung cancer that progressed on radiotherapy plus ipilimumab.

This clone has a handful of counts. CDR3 coding DNA: TGTGCCAGCAACTCGGGGGCAGATACGCAGTATTTT. Encoded protein: CASNSGADTQYF. This rearrangement joins TRBV7-9 to TRBJ2-3; tentatively, D is TRBD2 (6 bases). Germline CDR1 SEHNR, CDR2 FQNEAQ (reference sequence). This CDR3 has 12 residues. V lost 7 bases and J 4 bases, leaving 9 bases between the germline ends.

This sequence joins TRBV4-1 and TRBJ2-1, with unresolved D. Germline CDR1 MGHRA, CDR2 YSYEKL. The CDR3 spans 12 residues. V was shortened by 3 bases and J by 10 bases, with 10 bases between the two germline ends. The CDR3 coding sequence is TGCGCCAGCAGCCACGGTAGTCCGGAGCAGTTCTTC. Its protein product is CASSHGSPEQFF.

The CDR3 DNA sequence: TGTGCCATCTCCCGGAGGCAGGGGGCGGTCGGGGAGCTGTTTTTT. This sequence encodes CAISRRQGAVGELFF. The rearrangement uses TRBV10-3 and TRBJ2-2; 8 nucleotides match TRBD1. The germline V gene encodes CDR1 ENHRY and CDR2 SYGVKD. After removal of 8 bases from V and 7 bases from J, the junction contained 12 bases not matched to a gene. The CDR3 has 15 amino acids.

The chain uses TRBV6-8 and TRBJ2-7; 9 bases are a match to TRBD2. Germline values: CDR1 MNHGY, CDR2 SAAAGT. The CDR3 sequence is 15 residues long. After removal of 6 bases from V and 5 bases from J, the junction contained 11 bases not matched to a gene. The CDR3 region is CASRNGSGGPDEQYF. CDR3 coding DNA: TGTGCCAGCAGAAACGGGAGCGGGGGGCCGGACGAGCAGTACTTC.

The chain has TRBV2 and TRBJ1-4; no firm D call. V was trimmed by 6 bases and J by 7 bases, leaving 15 bases between them. Germline lookup yields CDR1 SNHLY and CDR2 FYNNEI. The CDR3 runs 14 residues. CDR3 DNA: TGTGCCAGCAGAAACAGCGGGCCAGGTGAAAAACTGTTTTTT. Residues: CASRNSGPGEKLFF.

The chain is built from TRBV6-6 and TRBJ1-1, with D possibly TRBD1 on 5 matching bases. Looked up from germline, CDR1 is MNHNY and CDR2 is SVGAGI (reference sequence). Between the trimmed V and J ends, which lost 7 bases and 6 bases, there was a span of 21 bases. The CDR3 length is 15 residues. CDR3 amino acids: CASNRWVGQLAEAFF. In nucleotides, the CDR3 is TGTGCCAGCAATCGCTGGGTCGGACAATTGGCTGAAGCTTTCTTT.

This rearrangement joins TRBV14 to TRBJ1-4; 7 bases agree with TRBD1. This CDR3 has 14 amino acids. V lost 1 base and J lost 13; bases outside the gene matches: 9. From germline, CDR1 is SGHDN and CDR2 FVKESK. DNA for the CDR3: TGTGCCAGCAGCCAAGCCAGACGGTCAGGGGGACTGTTTTTT. Protein: CASSQARRSGGLFF.

V gene TRBV5-1 combines with J gene TRBJ2-7; 9 nucleotides agree with TRBD1. Per the germline V gene, CDR1 is SGHRS and CDR2 is YFSETQ. V was clipped by 0 bases and J by 2 bases; unmatched bases: 6. CDR3 length: 16 amino acids. The DNA for the CDR3 is TGCGCCAGCAGCTTGGTAGGACAGGGGACCCCCTACGAGCAGTACTTC. Translating it yields CASSLVGQGTPYEQYF.

The CDR3 is CASSQDSGANQPQHF. Here the CDR3 DNA reads TGCGCCAGCAGCCAAGACTCAGGGGCCAATCAGCCCCAGCATTTT. The chain is built from TRBV4-3 and TRBJ1-5, with D maybe TRBD1 (6 bases). The CDR3 extends over 15 amino acids. Germline V gives CDR1 LGHNA, CDR2 YSLEER. V gave up 0 bases and J gave up 3 bases, with 9 bases separating them.